The 16 T cell receptor beta chains below all came from one sample that was sequenced in a study of early T cells in non-severe SARS-CoV-2 infection. TCRdb reprocessed the 5' RACE reads via MiXCR and lists one record per CDR3 protein. Of roughly 100,000 distinct CDR3 sequences listed, 14% were seen once; the top ten hold under 7.5%. The specimen was whole blood. The receptor set was obtained from an adult who was a healthcare worker with PCR-confirmed SARS-CoV-2 infection or an uninfected control (not recorded which).

V usage is TRBV6-6 and J usage is TRBJ1-2, with D possibly matching TRBD1 (5 bases). The CDR3 has 13 residues. Germline V gene data show CDR1 as MNHNY and CDR2 as SVGAGI (reference sequence). Between the trimmed V and J ends, which lost 0 bases and 6 bases, there was a span of 8 bases. The CDR3 DNA reads as TGTGCCAGCAGTTACTCGAAAGGGGATGGCTACACCTTC. It encodes CASSYSKGDGYTF.

This clonotype has just a few counts. The rearrangement joins TRBV12-3 or TRBV12-4 to TRBJ2-1; D ambiguous. The CDR3 is 12 amino acids. V dropped 5 bases and J dropped 4 bases, with 6 bases sitting between them. In DNA form, the CDR3 reads TGTGCCAGCAGTATAACTTACAATGAGCAGTTCTTC. Translation: CASSITYNEQFF.

The J gene is TRBJ2-7, the V gene TRBV20-1; 9 bases match TRBD1. This CDR3 region has 14 residues. Germline-derived CDR1 and CDR2 are DFQATT and SNEGSKA (reference sequence). Unmatched junction bases numbered 7, after V lost 2 bases and J lost 5 bases. The CDR3 reads CSARSGQGRDEQYF. CDR3 coding DNA: TGCAGTGCTAGATCGGGACAGGGTCGGGACGAGCAGTACTTC.

This chain uses TRBV20-1 with TRBJ1-2, with D possibly TRBD1 on 6 matching bases. Germline V lookup: CDR1 DFQATT, CDR2 SNEGSKA (reference sequence). The CDR3 loop spans 13 amino acids. V shed 1 base and J shed 6 bases, with 12 bases lying between them. As DNA, the CDR3 is TGCAGTGCTAGAGTGCAACAGGGAGATGGCTACACCTTC. The encoded protein is CSARVQQGDGYTF.

V usage is TRBV2 and J usage is TRBJ1-5; D gene uncertain. The CDR3 length is 15 residues. Germline CDR1 reads SNHLY; CDR2 reads FYNNEI. V lost 7 bases to trimming and J lost 0 bases, with 13 bases between them. The CDR3 DNA sequence: TGTGCCAGCACCCCCAGGTCGGGTAGCAATCAGCCCCAGCATTTT. The encoded protein is CASTPRSGSNQPQHF.

In its sample, this clonotype was seen many times. The genes are TRBV6-5 and TRBJ1-2; D unresolved. Germline CDR1 reads MNHEY; CDR2 reads SVGAGI. The CDR3 extends over 13 amino acids. The ends were cut back, 5 bases at V and 4 bases at J, with 11 bases in the middle. The CDR3 sequence: CASSKTVSYGYTF. CDR3 sequence (DNA): TGTGCCAGCAGTAAAACAGTTTCCTATGGCTACACCTTC.

The V gene is TRBV20-1, the J gene TRBJ1-1; no firm D call. The CDR3 is 12 amino acids. In germline, CDR1 is DFQATT, CDR2 SNEGSKA (reference sequence). Trimming left V 6 bases short and J 1 base short, with 9 bases between. CDR3 sequence: CSAPERNTEAFF. The CDR3 coding sequence is TGCAGTGCCCCTGAGAGGAACACTGAAGCTTTCTTT.

The chain joins TRBV7-2 to TRBJ2-1, with D possibly called TRBD1 or TRBD2 (6 bases each). The V gene lost 0 bases and the J gene lost 7 bases, with 16 bases spanning the gap. The CDR3 totals 16 residues. CDR1 SGHTA and CDR2 FQGNSA come from the germline V gene. In DNA form, the CDR3 reads TGTGCCAGCAGCTTAGCGCCGGGGGCCAGTGAAAATGAGCAGTTCTTC. It codes for CASSLAPGASENEQFF.

V gene TRBV10-3 combines with J gene TRBJ2-7, with D unresolved. CDR1 and CDR2 from the germline V gene are ENHRY and SYGVKD. The CDR3 runs to 14 residues. V lost 2 bases to trimming and J lost 3 bases, with 11 bases between them. CDR3 residues: CAISERAGGYEQYF. Written as DNA, the CDR3 is TGTGCCATCAGTGAGCGAGCAGGCGGCTACGAGCAGTACTTC.

In this sample, this clonotype turned up many times. The V call is TRBV12-3 or TRBV12-4, the J call TRBJ2-5, with D perhaps TRBD1 (6 bases). The CDR3 covers 13 residues. V lost 6 bases and J lost 1, with 9 bases in between. The CDR3 reads CASSQQGQETQYF. CDR3 in DNA: TGTGCCAGCAGCCAACAGGGCCAAGAGACCCAGTACTTC.

V and J are TRBV6-2 or TRBV6-3 and TRBJ1-1, with no clear D. Trimming shortened V by 1 base and J by 1 base, and 13 bases separated the two germline ends. Germline CDR1 and CDR2: MNHEY and SVGEGT. This CDR3 spans 16 amino acids. The CDR3 loop is CASSYFQSGRNTEAFF. The CDR3 nucleotides read TGTGCCAGCAGTTACTTTCAATCTGGGAGGAACACTGAAGCTTTCTTT.

Ten or more counts support this clonotype. The chain links TRBV15 to TRBJ1-4; D is undetermined. Germline V lookup: CDR1 LNHNV, CDR2 YYDKDF (reference sequence). The CDR3 totals 10 residues. The V gene lost 3 bases and the J gene lost 8 bases, with 1 base spanning the gap. This chain's CDR3 is CATSREKLFF. In DNA form, the CDR3 reads TGTGCCACCAGCAGGGAAAAACTGTTTTTT.

In this sample, this clonotype turned up a few times. The chain couples TRBV20-1 to TRBJ2-7; 9 bases are shared with TRBD1. The CDR3 length is 15 residues. V dropped 0 bases and J dropped 3; count of bases not matched to a gene: 6. Germline V gives CDR1 DFQATT, CDR2 SNEGSKA (reference sequence). The CDR3 region is CSARDGGTGSYEQYF. The CDR3, as DNA: TGCAGTGCTAGAGATGGAGGGACAGGGAGCTACGAGCAGTACTTC.

The chain joins TRBV28 to TRBJ1-4; no reliable D call. The CDR3 spans 14 residues. V shed 6 bases and J shed 6 bases, with 14 bases lying between them. Germline-derived CDR1 and CDR2 are MDHEN and SYDVKM. This chain's CDR3 is CASSPLLRDEKLFF. The CDR3, as DNA: TGTGCCAGCAGCCCCCTTTTGAGGGATGAAAAACTGTTTTTT.

In its sample, this clonotype was seen a few times. The chain is built from TRBV28 and TRBJ1-2, with 10 nucleotides matching TRBD1. This CDR3 comprises 17 residues. From germline, CDR1 is MDHEN and CDR2 SYDVKM. V shed 2 bases and J 4 bases; nucleotides not matched to a gene: 10. CDR3 in DNA: TGTGCCAGCAGTTTACAGACAGGGGGCCCTCCTGGCTATGGCTACACCTTC. Its translation is CASSLQTGGPPGYGYTF.

The table lists this clonotype with a few counts. The chain links TRBV20-1 to TRBJ2-1; possible D gene TRBD2, 6 bases. The CDR3 runs to 15 residues. CDR1 and CDR2 (germline): DFQATT, SNEGSKA (reference sequence). V lost 6 bases and J 4 bases, leaving 19 bases between the germline ends. For the CDR3, the DNA is TGCAGTGCACCCACCGGGGGAGCACATTACAATGAGCAGTTCTTC. This gives the protein CSAPTGGAHYNEQFF.